This TCR beta chain stems from a study of neurological immune-mediated disorders (dated by TCRdb to about 2019). Background on the whole study: Of the roughly 34 multiple sclerosis patients, about 31 had relapsing-remitting MS and 3 had secondary progressive MS. The study compared peripheral blood TCR-beta repertoires of HTLV-I-associated myelopathy (HAM/TSP) patients, multiple sclerosis patients and healthy controls using UMI-based sequencing. Alongside PBMC samples, the set of more than 80 TCR-beta libraries contained longitudinal samples, technical triplicates, and paired CD4+ and CD8+ T-cell subsets that had been sorted. Of the 70 or so subjects in the cohort, around 15 were HAM/TSP patients, 34 were multiple sclerosis patients, and about 20 were healthy controls.

Unsorted PBMC libraries were generated from 2 million PBMCs stored in RNAlater at -80 °C until RNA extraction. Multiple sclerosis patients were enrolled in a US clinical protocol under which disease progression was evaluated by magnetic resonance imaging. Peripheral blood underwent Ficoll-Hypaque density gradient centrifugation to isolate PBMCs, which were then cryopreserved in liquid nitrogen. This clonotype was seen many times. No antigen is known for it. Base qualities are not provided; no much larger clone lies one nucleotide away. At the junction V is shortened by 1 base and J by 6 bases, with 17 bases in between. In the germline V gene, CDR1 corresponds to SGHRS and CDR2 to YFSETQ. Including cysteine and phenylalanine, the CDR3 has 15 amino acids. The CDR3 DNA has 45 bases and is translated from base 1. The study at large found these results: The MS cluster showed no association with clinical or MRI features, and the authors stated that larger cohorts are needed. TCR clonal expansion was highest in HAM/TSP patients and lowest in MS patients, with MS patients falling below even healthy controls. Phylogenetic analysis grouped repertoires from 18 of 34 MS patients into a cluster of related CDR3 sequences, suggesting a possible repertoire-level signature. No identical CDR3 amino acid sequences were found to be shared among expanded clones across subjects, suggesting that TCR-beta repertoires were private in all groups.

To synthesize cDNA, template-switch 5'RACE was performed with a primer carrying a 10-nucleotide random unique molecular identifier so that each TCR transcript was tagged. Each sequencing run produced over 180 million TCR-beta sequences covering 15-18 subjects. The RNeasy kit was used for extraction of total RNA. TCR-beta VDJ regions were amplified with primers for the TCR constant region and the 5'RACE anchor, using the KAPA Real-time Library Amplification kit. Sample indexes and Illumina adaptors were added in a first PCR, and a second PCR then increased library yield. The roughly 650 bp TCR product was size-selected on a 2% E-gel SizeSelection system after Ampure bead purification. Library quality was checked on a Bioanalyzer, concentration was measured with Qubit, and libraries were quantified with the Kapa Library Quantification kit before pooling. An Illumina HiSeq 2500 sequenced the libraries paired-end 2 x 150 bp. To increase sequence diversity, about 25-31% phiX was spiked into each library pool. For the original study's pipeline: The quality-filtered reads were processed with the UMI-based MiGEC pipeline, whose error correction step removed more than 85% of the raw TCR sequences. IMGT germline references were used for alignment of VDJ genes, and clonotypes were defined by a unique CDR3 amino acid sequence together with V-J genes. Clonal expansion, Shannon diversity, and CDR3 relatedness (CalcPairwiseDistances, ClusterSamples) were evaluated with VDJtools, and phylogenetic trees were built with CLCbio workbench. Using coefficient-of-variation modelling across technical triplicates, the study counted a clone as expanded if it had at least 8 unique UMIs. The public reads were reanalyzed by TCRdb: fastp trimming at Q25, MiXCR alignment, in-frame beta chains only. Rows are combined by CDR3 protein, so each entry shows the most common genes and DNA. These V and J calls originate from TCRdb's pipeline instead of the authors' own analysis. A total of tens of thousands of distinct CDR3 sequences appear in this sample, 4.5% of them only once. The ten largest account for around 6.9% of the sample.

The chain uses TRBV5-1 and TRBJ2-7, with a tentative D gene TRBD2 over 6 matching bases. Specimen: PBMCs. The sequence came from a young man with multiple sclerosis. The CDR3 sequence is CASSLQGGVSGEQYF. Read as DNA, the sequence is TGCGCCAGCAGCTTGCAGGGAGGAGTTTCGGGCGAGCAGTACTTC.